The TCR beta chain described here comes from a study of T cell responses to AZD1222 COVID-19 vaccine. Whole-study context: The study pooled second doses at about 4 or about 12 weeks.

Clones were read by immunoSEQ multiplex PCR, and TCRdb kept only the in-frame ones, dropping some. The data contain some 150,000 clones, around nine tenths of them singletons. Findings of the study overall: Only a handful of AZD1222 recipients, five to seven in all, had baseline seropositivity. Repertoires were obtained only post-peak T cell response.

This CDR3 has 16 amino acids. Germline V lookup: CDR1 SGHAT, CDR2 FQDESV (reference sequence). With 1 base clipped from V and 2 bases from J, the junction kept 6 bases outside the gene matches. As regards this clone: What it recognizes is unknown.

The J gene is TRBJ2-7, the V gene TRBV11-1, with 9 bases matching TRBD2. The sequence was collected from an adult in good health. The material was peripheral blood, obtained on day 0 of AZD1222 vaccination. The CDR3 reads CASSLGASGTTYEQYF. In DNA form, the CDR3 reads TGTGCCAGCAGCTTAGGGGCTAGCGGGACGACCTACGAGCAGTACTTC.